This T cell receptor beta chain appears in the sequencing data of a study of OX40 agonist ivuxolimab in advanced cancers. Deletions cut 0 bases from V and 7 bases from J, with 10 bases between. Germline V gene lookup returns CDR1 SGHNT and CDR2 YENEEA. This CDR3 comprises 13 residues. Some clones are missing from TCRdb's copy, which holds only in-frame ones; the method was immunoSEQ multiplex PCR. The sample includes around 40,000 clones, approximately 80% of them seen just once. In its sample, this clone was seen once. The receptor's source is an adult with an advanced solid tumor such as melanoma, head and neck, liver or kidney cancer. The sample was CD4+ or CD8+ T cells sorted from blood, taken in a trial of the OX40 agonist ivuxolimab. The genes are TRBV11-3 and TRBJ2-7; a possible D gene is TRBD2 (5 bases). The CDR3 region has the DNA TGTGCCAGCAGCTTAGATCACACGGGGGAGCAGTACTTC. This translates into CASSLDHTGEQYF.